Sequencing of this TCR beta chain was carried out in a study of T cell responses to AZD1222 COVID-19 vaccine. Study findings and constraints: Among those given AZD1222, only six were seropositive at baseline.

Second-dose intervals of approximately 4 or approximately 12 weeks were pooled. In regard to this clone: Its antigen is undetermined. Other DNA sequences of this sample code for an identical CDR3.

The method was immunoSEQ multiplex PCR; TCRdb's version includes in-frame clones alone and lacks a portion of them. The top ten clones hold less than 0.6% of a sample with 250,000 to 300,000 clones, approximately 94% of them seen once. V lost 2 bases and J lost 2, with 7 bases in between. CDR3 size: 14 residues. The germline gives CDR1 MDHEN, CDR2 SYDVKM. The TCR sequence derives from an adult who received the AZD1222 COVID-19 vaccine. The sequenced sample was peripheral blood, obtained 28 days after the second AZD1222 dose. The chain recombines TRBV28 with TRBJ1-5; TRBD1 might be the D (5 bases). The CDR3 spells CASSLRGGNQPQHF. The CDR3 DNA reads as TGTGCCAGCAGTTTAAGGGGAGGCAATCAGCCCCAGCATTTT.